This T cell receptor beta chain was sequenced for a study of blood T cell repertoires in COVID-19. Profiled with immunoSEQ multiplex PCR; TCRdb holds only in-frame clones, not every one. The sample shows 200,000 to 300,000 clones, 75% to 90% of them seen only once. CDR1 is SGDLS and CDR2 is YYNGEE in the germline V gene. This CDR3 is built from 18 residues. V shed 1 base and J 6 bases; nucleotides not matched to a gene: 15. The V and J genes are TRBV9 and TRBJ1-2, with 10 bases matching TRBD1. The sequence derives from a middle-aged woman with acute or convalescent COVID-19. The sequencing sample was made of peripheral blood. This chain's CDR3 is CASSVRRNIVGTGDGYTF. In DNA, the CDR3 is TGTGCCAGCAGCGTAAGGCGTAACATTGTGGGGACAGGGGATGGCTACACCTTC.